These 8 T cell receptor beta chains came from one sample sequenced in a study of CD8 T cells in Susac syndrome. RNA totalling roughly 0.45 to 1 ug underwent reverse transcription with random hexamers. One entry per CDR3 protein results from TCRdb running MiXCR on the immunoSEQ multiplex PCR reads. The sample has about 210,000 distinct CDR3 sequences, around 96% seen once. The specimen sequenced was CD4+ T cells from PBMCs. These receptors came from a human donor with multiple sclerosis.

The chain couples TRBV2 to TRBJ2-5; D is possibly TRBD2 (5 bases). Germline CDR1 SNHLY, CDR2 FYNNEI. The CDR3 length is 12 residues. V gave up 8 bases and J gave up 4 bases, with 11 bases separating them. CDR3 nucleotides: TGTGCCAGCCGACCCGAGGGAGAGACCCAGTACTTC. Amino acid sequence: CASRPEGETQYF.

The V call is TRBV3-1, the J call TRBJ2-1; D remains ambiguous. Trimming took 2 bases from V and 7 from J, leaving 3 bases between them. The germline V gene encodes CDR1 LGHDT and CDR2 YNNKEL (reference sequence). There are 11 residues in the CDR3. CDR3 amino acids: CASSQKNEQFF. The CDR3, as DNA: TGTGCCAGCAGCCAAAAGAATGAGCAGTTCTTC.

This chain connects TRBV4-1 to TRBJ2-1; the match to TRBD2 covers 8 bases. The length of the CDR3 is 17 residues. Germline assignment: CDR1 MGHRA and CDR2 YSYEKL. V was pared by 1 base and J by 4 bases, with 9 bases of the junction left unmatched. DNA for the CDR3: TGCGCCAGCAGCCAAGGTAGGGCGAGCGGGAGATACAATGAGCAGTTCTTC. Translating it yields CASSQGRASGRYNEQFF.

This chain connects TRBV29-1 to TRBJ1-2, with D maybe TRBD1 (5 bases). This CDR3 has 14 residues. Trimming stripped 4 bases from V and 4 bases from J, with 16 bases between. Germline values: CDR1 SQVTM, CDR2 ANQGSEA. In DNA form, the CDR3 reads TGCAGCGTTGCGGGACTTTCTATGGGCTATGGCTACACCTTC. As protein: CSVAGLSMGYGYTF.

V usage is TRBV12-3 or TRBV12-4 and J usage is TRBJ1-1; 9 bases line up with TRBD1. The length of the CDR3 is 15 residues. V was clipped by 6 bases and J by 0 bases; unmatched bases: 5. The CDR3 loop is CASRVDRGLNTEAFF. In nucleotides, the CDR3 is TGTGCCAGCAGGGTGGACAGGGGTTTGAACACTGAAGCTTTCTTT.

V gene TRBV29-1 combines with J gene TRBJ1-5, with unresolved D. V was pared by 6 bases and J by 2 bases, with 11 bases between. This CDR3 comprises 13 residues. Germline V gives CDR1 SQVTM, CDR2 ANQGSEA. In nucleotides, the CDR3 is TGCAGCGTGAGGGATGGTGGCAATCAGCCCCAGCATTTT. Translating gives CSVRDGGNQPQHF.

The CDR3 spells CASSTGGLRDTQYF. The CDR3, as DNA: TGTGCCAGCAGCACAGGGGGTTTGAGAGATACGCAGTATTTT. The V and J genes are TRBV12-3 or TRBV12-4 and TRBJ2-3; 8 bases align to TRBD1. The CDR3 sequence is 14 residues long. The V gene end was trimmed by 6 bases and the J gene end by 5 bases; junction bases not matched to a gene: 7.

The rearrangement joins TRBV20-1 to TRBJ1-5, with 10 nucleotides matching TRBD1. J gave up 3 bases and V 6 bases, and 5 bases lay outside the gene matches. The germline CDR1 and CDR2 sequences are DFQATT and SNEGSKA (reference sequence). CDR3 size: 14 residues. CDR3 protein: CSAWDRGTNQPQHF. As DNA, the CDR3 is TGCAGTGCGTGGGACAGGGGAACCAATCAGCCCCAGCATTTT.